This section outlines one T cell receptor beta chain sequence together with its context. This sample was included in a study of somatic mutations in cytotoxic T cells in rheumatoid arthritis. Overall study context: The authors flow-sorted some V beta antibody-stained T-cell populations at nearly 100% purity, including V beta1+ cells that they sequenced for TCRB.

Assay: immunoSEQ multiplex PCR; the TCRdb copy retains only in-frame clones and omits some. Among over 15,000 clones listed, around 63% were seen once. The germline gives CDR1 PRHDT, CDR2 FYEKMQ (reference sequence). CDR3 size: 14 residues. Trimming cost V 0 bases and J 4 bases, with 9 bases left between them. Sequenced input: CD8+ T cells sorted from blood. The receptor's source is an adult with rheumatoid arthritis. V usage is TRBV13 and J usage is TRBJ1-1; no firm D call. The CDR3 protein is CASSLGGGVTEAFF. CDR3 DNA sequence: TGTGCCAGCAGCTTAGGGGGCGGGGTCACTGAAGCTTTCTTT. The whole variable domain, filled in from reference TRBV13 and TRBJ1-1, reads AAGVIQSPRHLIKEKRETATLKCYPIPRHDTVYWYQQGPGQDPQFLISFYEKMQSDKGSIPDRFSAQQFSDYHSELNMSSLELGDSALYFCASSLGGGVTEAFFGQGTRLTVV.